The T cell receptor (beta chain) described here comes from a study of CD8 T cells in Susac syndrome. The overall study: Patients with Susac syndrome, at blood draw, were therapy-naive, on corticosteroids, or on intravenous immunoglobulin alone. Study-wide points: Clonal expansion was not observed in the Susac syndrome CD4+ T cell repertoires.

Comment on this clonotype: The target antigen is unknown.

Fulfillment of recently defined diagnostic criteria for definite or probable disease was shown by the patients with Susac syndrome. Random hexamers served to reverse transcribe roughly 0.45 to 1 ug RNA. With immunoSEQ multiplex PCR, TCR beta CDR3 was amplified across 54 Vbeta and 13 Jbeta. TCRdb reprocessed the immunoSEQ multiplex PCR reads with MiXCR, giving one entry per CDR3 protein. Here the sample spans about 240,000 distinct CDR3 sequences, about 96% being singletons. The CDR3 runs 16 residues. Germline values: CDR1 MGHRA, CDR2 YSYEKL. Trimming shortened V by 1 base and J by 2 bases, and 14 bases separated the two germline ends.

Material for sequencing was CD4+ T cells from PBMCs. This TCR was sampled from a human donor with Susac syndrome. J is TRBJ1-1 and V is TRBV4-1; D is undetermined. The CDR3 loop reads CASSQAPQYTNTEAFF. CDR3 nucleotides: TGCGCCAGCAGCCAAGCCCCACAGTACACTAACACTGAAGCTTTCTTT.